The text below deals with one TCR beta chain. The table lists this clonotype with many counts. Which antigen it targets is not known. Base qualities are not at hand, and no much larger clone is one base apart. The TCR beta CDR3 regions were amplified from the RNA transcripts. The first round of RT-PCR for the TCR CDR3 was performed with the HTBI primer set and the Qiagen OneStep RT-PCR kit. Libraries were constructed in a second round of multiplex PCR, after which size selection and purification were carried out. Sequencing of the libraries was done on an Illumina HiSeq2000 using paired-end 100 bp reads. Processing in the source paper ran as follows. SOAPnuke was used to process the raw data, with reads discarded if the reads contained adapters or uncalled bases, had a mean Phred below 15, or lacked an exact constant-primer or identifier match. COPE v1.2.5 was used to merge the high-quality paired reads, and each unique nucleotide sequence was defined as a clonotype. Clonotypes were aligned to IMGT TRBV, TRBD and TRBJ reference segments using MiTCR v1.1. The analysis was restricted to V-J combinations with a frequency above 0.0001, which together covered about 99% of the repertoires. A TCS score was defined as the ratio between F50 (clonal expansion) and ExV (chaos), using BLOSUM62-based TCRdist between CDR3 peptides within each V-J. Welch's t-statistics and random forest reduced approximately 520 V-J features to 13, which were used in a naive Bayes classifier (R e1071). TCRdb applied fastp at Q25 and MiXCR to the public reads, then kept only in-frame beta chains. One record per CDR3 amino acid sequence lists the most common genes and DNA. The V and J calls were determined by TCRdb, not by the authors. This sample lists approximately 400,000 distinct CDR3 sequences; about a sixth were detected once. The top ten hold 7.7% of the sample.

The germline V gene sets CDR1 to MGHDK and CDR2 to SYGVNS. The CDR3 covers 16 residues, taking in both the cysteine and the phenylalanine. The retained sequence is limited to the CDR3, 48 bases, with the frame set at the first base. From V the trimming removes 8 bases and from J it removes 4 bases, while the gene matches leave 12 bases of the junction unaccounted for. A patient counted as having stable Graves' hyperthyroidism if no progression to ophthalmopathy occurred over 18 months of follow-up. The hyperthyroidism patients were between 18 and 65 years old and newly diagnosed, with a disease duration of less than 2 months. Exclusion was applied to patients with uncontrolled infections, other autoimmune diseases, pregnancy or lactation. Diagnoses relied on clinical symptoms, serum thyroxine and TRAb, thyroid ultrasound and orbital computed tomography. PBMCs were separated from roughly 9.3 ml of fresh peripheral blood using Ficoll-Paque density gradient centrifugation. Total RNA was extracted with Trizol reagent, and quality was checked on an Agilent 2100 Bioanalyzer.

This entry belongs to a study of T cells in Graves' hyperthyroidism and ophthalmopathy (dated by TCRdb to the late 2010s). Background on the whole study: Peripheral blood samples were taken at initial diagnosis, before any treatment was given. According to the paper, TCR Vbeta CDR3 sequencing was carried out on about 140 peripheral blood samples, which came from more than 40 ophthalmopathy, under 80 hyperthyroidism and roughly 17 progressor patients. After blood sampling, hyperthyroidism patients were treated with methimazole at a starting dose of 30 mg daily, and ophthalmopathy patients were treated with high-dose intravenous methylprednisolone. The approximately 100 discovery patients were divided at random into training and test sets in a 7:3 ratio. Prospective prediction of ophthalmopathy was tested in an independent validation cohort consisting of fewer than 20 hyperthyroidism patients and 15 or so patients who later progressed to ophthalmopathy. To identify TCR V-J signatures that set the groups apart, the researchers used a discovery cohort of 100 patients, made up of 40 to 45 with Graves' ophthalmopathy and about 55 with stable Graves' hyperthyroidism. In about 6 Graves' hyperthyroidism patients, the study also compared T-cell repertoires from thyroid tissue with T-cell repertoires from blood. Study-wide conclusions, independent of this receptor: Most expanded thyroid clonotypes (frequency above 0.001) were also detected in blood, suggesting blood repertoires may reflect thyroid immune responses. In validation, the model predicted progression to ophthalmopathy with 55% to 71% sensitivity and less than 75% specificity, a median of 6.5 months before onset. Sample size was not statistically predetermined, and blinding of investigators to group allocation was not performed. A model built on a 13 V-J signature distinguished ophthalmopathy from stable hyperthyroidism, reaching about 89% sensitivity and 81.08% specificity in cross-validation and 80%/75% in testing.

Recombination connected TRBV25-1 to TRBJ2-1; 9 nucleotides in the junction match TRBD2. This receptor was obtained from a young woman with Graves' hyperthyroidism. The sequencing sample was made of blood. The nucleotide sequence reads TGTGCCAGCGGGGCCGGGGGTAGCGGGGGTTACAATGAGCAGTTCTTC. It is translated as CASGAGGSGGYNEQFF.